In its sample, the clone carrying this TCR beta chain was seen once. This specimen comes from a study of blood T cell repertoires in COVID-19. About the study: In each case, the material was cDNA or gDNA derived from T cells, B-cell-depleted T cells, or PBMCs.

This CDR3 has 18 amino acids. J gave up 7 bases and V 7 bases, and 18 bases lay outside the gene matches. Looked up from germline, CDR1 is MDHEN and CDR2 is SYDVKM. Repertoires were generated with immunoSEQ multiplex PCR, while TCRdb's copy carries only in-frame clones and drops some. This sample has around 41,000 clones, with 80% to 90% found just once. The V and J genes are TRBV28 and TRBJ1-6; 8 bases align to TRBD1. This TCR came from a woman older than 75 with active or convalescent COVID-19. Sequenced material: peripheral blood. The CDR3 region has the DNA TGTGCCAGCAAACTCCCAGGGGGCTCAGGTTATCAGAATTCACCCCTCCACTTT. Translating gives CASKLPGGSGYQNSPLHF. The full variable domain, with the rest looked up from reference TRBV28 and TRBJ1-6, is DVKVTQSSRYLVKRTGEKVFLECVQDMDHENMFWYRQDPGLGLRLIYFSYDVKMKEKGDIPEGYSVSREKKERFSLILESASTNQTSMYLCASKLPGGSGYQNSPLHFGNGTRLTVT.